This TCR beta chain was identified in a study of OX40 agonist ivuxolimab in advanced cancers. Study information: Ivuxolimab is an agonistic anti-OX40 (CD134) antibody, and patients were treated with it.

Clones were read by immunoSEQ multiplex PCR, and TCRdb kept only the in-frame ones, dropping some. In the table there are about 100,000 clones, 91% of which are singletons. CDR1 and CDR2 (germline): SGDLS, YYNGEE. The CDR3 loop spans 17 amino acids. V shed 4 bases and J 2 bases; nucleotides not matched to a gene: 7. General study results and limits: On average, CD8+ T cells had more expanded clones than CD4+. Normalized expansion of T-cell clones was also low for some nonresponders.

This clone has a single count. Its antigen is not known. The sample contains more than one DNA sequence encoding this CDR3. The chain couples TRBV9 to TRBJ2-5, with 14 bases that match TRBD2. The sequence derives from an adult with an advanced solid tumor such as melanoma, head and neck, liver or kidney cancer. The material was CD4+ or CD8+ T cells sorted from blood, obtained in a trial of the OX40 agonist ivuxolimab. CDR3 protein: CASSPGLAGGGQETQYF. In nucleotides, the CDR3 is TGTGCCAGCAGCCCCGGACTAGCGGGAGGAGGGCAAGAGACCCAGTACTTC.